Shown below are 19 T cell receptor beta chains from a single sample sequenced in a study of shared clonotypes between healthy human individuals. The table came from immunoSEQ multiplex PCR; TCRdb's copy has only in-frame clones and leaves some out. The sample carries roughly 2.5 million clones, more than 90% recorded once. Sequencing used naive CD4+ T cells sorted from blood. Regarding subset: CD45RA+ positively selected. These receptors all stem from a man between 18 and 29 years old in good health.

This clone was recorded a few times. The V gene is TRBV2, the J gene TRBJ1-2; D ambiguous. The V and J ends lost 4 bases and 2 bases respectively, with 11 bases between them. The CDR3 consists of 14 residues. The germline V gene has CDR1 SNHLY and CDR2 FYNNEI. The CDR3 DNA reads as TGTGCCAGCAGTGGAGAGGGAGGGAACTATGGCTACACCTTC. It codes for CASSGEGGNYGYTF.

This clone was seen once. CDR3 residues: CASSDEVLVGANVLTF. The CDR3, as DNA: TGTGCCAGCAGTGATGAGGTCCTGGTTGGGGCCAACGTCCTGACTTTC. V usage is TRBV2 and J usage is TRBJ2-6; D not certain. The germline CDR1 and CDR2 sequences are SNHLY and FYNNEI. The CDR3 length is 16 residues. With 3 bases removed from V and 3 bases from J, the gap between germline ends came to 12 bases.

The chain employs TRBV5-1 and TRBJ1-2; TRBD1 agrees at 11 bases. CDR1 and CDR2 from the germline V gene are SGHRS and YFSETQ. There are 12 residues in the CDR3. V dropped 2 bases and J dropped 11; count of bases not matched to a gene: 2. CDR3 sequence (DNA): TGCGCCAGCAGCTTCGGGACAGGGGGTTACACCTTC. Protein product: CASSFGTGGYTF. The variable domain in full, completed from reference TRBV5-1 and TRBJ1-2, reads KAGVTQTPRYLIKTRGQQVTLSCSPISGHRSVSWYQQTPGQGLQFLFEYFSETQRNKGNFPGRFSGRQFSNSRSEMNVSTLELGDSALYLCASSFGTGGYTFGSGTRLTVV.

V gene TRBV5-6 combines with J gene TRBJ2-7; D is ambiguous. CDR3 length: 12 amino acids. Germline lookup yields CDR1 SGHDT and CDR2 YYEEEE. The V end was cut by 2 bases, the J end by 3 bases, with 6 bases between. The CDR3 protein is CASSLNDYEQYF. In DNA, the CDR3 is TGTGCCAGCAGCTTAAATGACTACGAGCAGTACTTC.

This sequence joins TRBV21-1 and TRBJ1-1; the table's D call TRBD1 went unverified against the DNA. TRBV21-1 is a recognized pseudogene. The CDR3 consists of 13 residues. The CDR3 loop reads CASSNLTGDLAFF. CDR3 nucleotides: TGTGCCAGCAGCAATTTAACAGGGGATCTAGCTTTCTTT.

Remarks on this clone: Other DNA sequences from this sample encode an identical CDR3 as well. This chain connects TRBV7-9 to TRBJ2-7, with TRBD1 identical over 12 bases. Germline V CDR1 and CDR2: SEHNR, FQNEAQ (reference sequence). Germline trimming cut 5 bases from V and 5 bases from J; bases unmatched to any gene: 4. The CDR3 is 14 amino acids. This CDR3 reads CASSLGQGAHEQYF. As DNA, the CDR3 is TGTGCCAGCAGCCTGGGACAGGGGGCCCACGAGCAGTACTTC.

With respect to this clone: The same CDR3 also results from other DNA sequences found in this sample. This chain links TRBV7-2 with TRBJ1-5; 7 positions agree with TRBD1. The length of the CDR3 is 14 residues. V trimming: 5 bases; J trimming: 4 bases; junction bases outside the gene matches: 5. Germline V gene sequence: CDR1 SGHTA, CDR2 FQGNSA. The DNA of the CDR3 is TGTGCCAGCAGCCTGGGACAGCGAAATCAGCCCCAGCATTTT. It specifies CASSLGQRNQPQHF.

As DNA, the CDR3 is TGTGCCAGCAGCGTAGGAGGGGGCGCGATGTTTGAGACCCAGTACTTC. Amino acid sequence: CASSVGGGAMFETQYF. The J gene is TRBJ2-5, the V gene TRBV9; 7 nucleotides align to TRBD1. J was trimmed by 5 bases and V by 0 bases; bases with no gene match: 10. The CDR3 is 16 residues long. CDR1 is SGDLS, CDR2 YYNGEE, per germline.

This clone was detected once. The gene calls are TRBV27 and TRBJ2-7; TRBD2 agrees at 12 bases. Germline V gene lookup returns CDR1 MNHEY and CDR2 SMNVEV (reference sequence). The V segment lost 5 bases and the J segment 2 bases; nucleotides outside the gene matches: 7. The CDR3 has 16 residues. Written as DNA, the CDR3 is TGTGCCAGCAGTACCCGGACTAGCGGGAATACCTACGAGCAGTACTTC. Protein: CASSTRTSGNTYEQYF.

The chain uses TRBV11-3 and TRBJ1-1; TRBD1 matches at 8 bases. The J segment lost 11 bases and the V segment lost 3 bases, leaving 14 bases of the junction unmatched. The CDR3 loop spans 15 amino acids. CDR1 and CDR2 (germline): SGHNT, YENEEA. DNA of the CDR3: TGTGCCAGCAGCTTGGATGGGACAGGAGTAAATCCGGCTTTCTTT. It translates to CASSLDGTGVNPAFF.

As to this clone: The sample carries other DNA sequences with the same CDR3. The chain combines TRBV11-3 with TRBJ2-3; 7 positions match TRBD1. V lost 1 base and J lost 1; bases outside the gene matches: 2. CDR1 is SGHNT, CDR2 YENEEA, per germline. CDR3 size: 15 residues. The CDR3 sequence: CASSLGGQRTDTQYF. The DNA of the CDR3 is TGTGCCAGCAGCTTAGGGGGACAGCGCACAGATACGCAGTATTTT.

Comments on this clone: The same CDR3 arises from other DNA sequences in this sample as well. The V gene is TRBV5-1, the J gene TRBJ1-4; D possibly corresponds to TRBD1 (5 bases). CDR1 is SGHRS and CDR2 is YFSETQ in the germline V gene. Trimming pared 3 bases from V and 2 bases from J, leaving 8 bases between. The CDR3 sequence is 14 residues long. In DNA, the CDR3 is TGCGCCAGCAGCTCGTCAGGGACTAATGAAAAACTGTTTTTT. It specifies CASSSSGTNEKLFF.

The V call is TRBV5-4, the J call TRBJ1-1, with TRBD1 identical over 7 bases. V trimming: 0 bases; J trimming: 12 bases; junction bases outside the gene matches: 8. This CDR3 has 13 residues. Germline CDR1 SGHNT, CDR2 YYREEE (reference sequence). CDR3 protein: CASSLAGQVRSFF. CDR3 DNA: TGTGCCAGCAGCTTGGCCGGACAGGTTCGGTCTTTCTTT. The full variable domain, its missing parts supplied by reference TRBV5-4 and TRBJ1-1, is ETGVTQSPTHLIKTRGQQVTLRCSSQSGHNTVSWYQQALGQGPQFIFQYYREEENGRGNFPPRFSGLQFPNYSSELNVNALELDDSALYLCASSLAGQVRSFFGQGTRLTVV.

A word on this clone: Other DNA sequences from this sample encode an identical CDR3 as well. This sequence joins TRBV27 and TRBJ2-2; unclear D gene. Germline V gene sequence: CDR1 MNHEY, CDR2 SMNVEV (reference sequence). The V gene lost 2 bases and the J gene lost 5 bases, with 9 bases spanning the gap. The CDR3 loop spans 14 amino acids. The CDR3 sequence: CASSLAGGTGELFF. CDR3 bases: TGTGCCAGCAGTTTAGCCGGCGGAACCGGGGAGCTGTTTTTT.

Comments on this clone: This sample also contains other DNA sequences that code for the same CDR3. The V call is TRBV7-2, the J call TRBJ2-3; D gene uncertain. V lost 5 bases and J lost 0, with 6 bases in between. The CDR3 is 13 residues long. The germline gives CDR1 SGHTA, CDR2 FQGNSA. CDR3 bases: TGTGCCAGCAGCCCCGGTAGCACAGATACGCAGTATTTT. The encoded protein is CASSPGSTDTQYF.

This sequence joins TRBV4-3 and TRBJ2-5; 7 bases are a match to TRBD2. The V and J ends lost 0 bases and 4 bases, in that order; junction bases with no gene match: 2. Germline-derived CDR1 and CDR2 are LGHNA and YSLEER. The CDR3 runs 14 residues. CDR3 loop: CASSQERGRETQYF. The DNA for the CDR3 is TGCGCCAGCAGCCAAGAACGCGGGAGAGAGACCCAGTACTTC.

The rearrangement links TRBV7-9 to TRBJ2-2; D gene uncertain. This CDR3 is built from 14 residues. Germline values: CDR1 SEHNR, CDR2 FQNEAQ (reference sequence). With 2 bases removed from V and 3 bases from J, the gap between germline ends came to 7 bases. The CDR3 coding sequence is TGTGCCAGCAGCTTACTCGGGTACACCGGGGAGCTGTTTTTT. Translating gives CASSLLGYTGELFF.

A note on this clone: Different DNA sequences within this sample yield the same CDR3. This rearrangement joins TRBV30 to TRBJ1-1, with a tentative D call TRBD1 (6 bases). Germline V CDR1 and CDR2: GTSNPN, SVGIG (reference sequence). This CDR3 contains 13 residues. V lost 2 bases, J lost 0 bases, and 7 bases lay in between. CDR3 sequence reads: CAWSRGLNTEAFF. CDR3 in DNA: TGTGCCTGGAGTCGGGGGCTGAACACTGAAGCTTTCTTT. Based on the CDR3 plus reference TRBV30 and TRBJ1-1, the full variable domain is SQTIHQWPATLVQPVGSPLSLECTVEGTSNPNLYWYRQAAGRGLQLLFYSVGIGQISSEVPQNLSASRPQDRQFILSSKKLLLSDSGFYLCAWSRGLNTEAFFGQGTRLTVV.

The chain combines TRBV5-4 with TRBJ2-5; D may be TRBD2 (5 bases). The CDR3 sequence is 15 residues long. Germline V lookup: CDR1 SGHNT, CDR2 YYREEE (reference sequence). The V end lost 0 bases, the J end lost 0 bases, and 9 bases lay between the germline ends. The CDR3 coding sequence is TGTGCCAGCAGCTTGGACGGACTGTACCAAGAGACCCAGTACTTC. This translates into CASSLDGLYQETQYF.